What follows are 3 T cell receptor beta chains derived from one specimen sequenced in a study of T cell repertoires in cytomegalovirus infection. Using its own MiXCR run on the reads, TCRdb lists one record per CDR3 protein. The sample records around 270,000 distinct CDR3 sequences, less than 9.5% being singletons. Sequenced: PBMCs. These receptor sequences come from a human donor in good health (CMV status not recorded). Some clones in this sample may be carry-over from other donors' samples.

This clonotype appeared a few times. This chain links TRBV5-1 with TRBJ1-3, with D perhaps TRBD1 (5 bases). This CDR3 contains 16 residues. V was clipped by 4 bases and J by 0 bases, with 14 bases between them. The germline CDR1 and CDR2 sequences are SGHRS and YFSETQ. Here the CDR3 DNA reads TGCGCCAGCAGCACCGGGACGGTAGGCTCTGGAAACACCATATATTTT. Translation: CASSTGTVGSGNTIYF.

This rearrangement joins TRBV14 to TRBJ1-5; 7 bases align to TRBD1. V was clipped by 0 bases and J by 0 bases; unmatched bases: 14. The CDR3 spans 20 residues. The germline V gene encodes CDR1 SGHDN and CDR2 FVKESK. The CDR3 spells CASSQEILWIGGLSNQPQHF. CDR3 nucleotides: TGTGCCAGCAGCCAAGAAATTCTTTGGATAGGGGGCCTTAGCAATCAGCCCCAGCATTTT.

As DNA, the CDR3 is TGTGCCAGCAGCCTCCAGGGGGCGAGAGAAAAACTGTTTTTT. Translating gives CASSLQGAREKLFF. The V call is TRBV3-1, the J call TRBJ1-4; 8 nucleotides match TRBD1. There are 14 residues in the CDR3. V was clipped by 4 bases and J by 8 bases; unmatched bases: 6. In germline, CDR1 is LGHDT, CDR2 YNNKEL (reference sequence).